This TCR beta chain was captured in a study of blood T cells in healthy people across ages. The authors ran a second PCR of roughly 6 to 12 cycles using a sample-barcoded 5' primer and a J-beta primer mix. One entry per CDR3 protein results from TCRdb running MiXCR on the 5' RACE reads. The data show some 760,000 distinct CDR3 sequences, about 25% seen once. Trimming shortened V by 6 bases and J by 3 bases, and 15 bases separated the two germline ends. Germline V gene lookup returns CDR1 MDHEN and CDR2 SYDVKM. CDR3 length: 15 amino acids. Donor samples were obtained from healthy Caucasian individuals from Russia, aged about 6 to 95. The authors drew roughly 9.8 milliliters of peripheral blood from each donor. The same sample was also studied in work on T cells of mothers and their children.

The sequence derives from a boy aged 5-17 years in good health. Sequences were obtained from blood. The rearrangement links TRBV28 to TRBJ1-3; D perhaps matches TRBD1 (6 bases). CDR3 protein: CASREQGRNGNTIYF. Written as DNA, the CDR3 is TGTGCCAGCAGGGAACAGGGAAGGAATGGAAACACCATATATTTT.